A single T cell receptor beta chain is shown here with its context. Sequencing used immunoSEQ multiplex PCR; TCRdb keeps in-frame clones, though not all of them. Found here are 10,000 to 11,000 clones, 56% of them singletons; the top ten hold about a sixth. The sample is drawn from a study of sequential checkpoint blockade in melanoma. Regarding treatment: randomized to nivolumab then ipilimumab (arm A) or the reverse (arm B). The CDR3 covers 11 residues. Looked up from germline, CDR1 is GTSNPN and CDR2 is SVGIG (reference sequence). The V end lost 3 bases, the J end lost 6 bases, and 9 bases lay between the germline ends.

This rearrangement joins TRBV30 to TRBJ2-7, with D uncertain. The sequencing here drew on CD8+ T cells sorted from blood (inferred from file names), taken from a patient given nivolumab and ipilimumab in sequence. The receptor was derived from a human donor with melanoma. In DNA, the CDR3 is TGTGCCTGGAGCTTAGTCGGCGAGCAGTACTTC. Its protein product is CAWSLVGEQYF.